The next 18 T cell receptor beta chains were all read from a single sample in a study of blood T cell repertoires in COVID-19. The table came from immunoSEQ multiplex PCR; TCRdb's copy has only in-frame clones and leaves some out. The sample lists fewer than 350,000 clones; roughly 87% were seen once. Input material: PBMCs or T cells enriched from blood (not recorded which). The receptor set was obtained from a woman in her twenties or thirties who had recovered from COVID-19.

V and J are TRBV20-1 and TRBJ1-1, with D possibly matching TRBD1 (5 bases). Germline V gene lookup returns CDR1 DFQATT and CDR2 SNEGSKA (reference sequence). V dropped 3 bases and J dropped 0 bases, with 20 bases sitting between them. CDR3 length: 17 residues. In DNA form, the CDR3 reads TGCAGTGCTAGTGGTCAGGGAATGAGATGGTTGAACACTGAAGCTTTCTTT. Translated: CSASGQGMRWLNTEAFF.

This clone was found once. The chain links TRBV7-9 to TRBJ1-1; D not certain. In germline, CDR1 is SEHNR, CDR2 FQNEAQ (reference sequence). The CDR3 runs to 12 residues. Trimming stripped 4 bases from V and 0 bases from J, with 3 bases between. The CDR3 here is CASSSVNTEAFF. The DNA of the CDR3 is TGTGCCAGCAGCTCTGTGAACACTGAAGCTTTCTTT. Combining the CDR3 with reference TRBV7-9 and TRBJ1-1 gives the whole variable domain DTGVSQNPRHKITKRGQNVTFRCDPISEHNRLYWYRQTLGQGPEFLTYFQNEAQLEKSRLLSDRFSAERPKGSFSTLEIQRTEQGDSAMYLCASSSVNTEAFFGQGTRLTVV.

The rearrangement joins TRBV27 to TRBJ2-1; D possibly corresponds to TRBD2 (6 bases). CDR1 and CDR2 (germline): MNHEY, SMNVEV (reference sequence). There are 14 residues in the CDR3. V lost 3 bases, J lost 2 bases, and 8 bases lay in between. The chain's CDR3 is CASSFGGTYNEQFF. The CDR3 DNA reads as TGTGCCAGCAGTTTCGGGGGAACCTACAATGAGCAGTTCTTC.

The CDR3 spells CASTLGLGVSGELFF. The DNA of the CDR3 is TGTGCCAGCACCTTGGGTTTGGGCGTTTCAGGGGAGCTGTTTTTT. V is TRBV28 and J is TRBJ2-2; D is unresolved. Trimming took off 7 bases at V and 8 bases at J, with 20 bases between the two ends. Germline V gene sequence: CDR1 MDHEN, CDR2 SYDVKM. The CDR3 is made up of 15 amino acids.

The J gene is TRBJ1-1, the V gene TRBV27; D possibly corresponds to TRBD1 (6 bases). The V end was cut by 5 bases, the J end by 10 bases, with 26 bases between. The germline V gene has CDR1 MNHEY and CDR2 SMNVEV (reference sequence). The CDR3 has 16 amino acids. The CDR3, as DNA: TGTGCCAGCAGTGCACGAACGGACAGTTGGGCAAAGGGAGCTTTCTTT. It is translated as CASSARTDSWAKGAFF.

V usage is TRBV15 and J usage is TRBJ2-2; the match to TRBD1 covers 8 bases. This CDR3 is built from 16 residues. Germline V gives CDR1 LNHNV, CDR2 YYDKDF (reference sequence). The V gene end was trimmed by 5 bases and the J gene end by 8 bases; junction bases not matched to a gene: 13. CDR3 bases: TGTGCCACCAGCCGGAGACAGGGGAGTGACCGGGGGGAGCTGTTTTTT. Translation: CATSRRQGSDRGELFF.

The rearrangement links TRBV7-8 to TRBJ1-4; 8 bases fit TRBD1. Losses at the gene ends were 3 bases for V and 5 bases for J; bases not matched to a gene: 2. Germline lookup yields CDR1 SGHVS and CDR2 FQNEAQ. This CDR3 is 14 amino acids long. The CDR3 protein is CASSFDRGNEKLFF. In DNA form, the CDR3 reads TGTGCCAGCAGCTTTGACAGGGGAAATGAAAAACTGTTTTTT.

This clone was observed a few times. This CDR3 reads CASSYIPNYGYTF. CDR3 coding DNA: TGTGCCAGCAGTTACATCCCGAACTATGGCTACACCTTC. The chain couples TRBV6-2 or TRBV6-3 to TRBJ1-2; D is ambiguous. Germline CDR1 reads MNHEY; CDR2 reads SVGEGT. The V gene lost 2 bases and the J gene lost 2 bases, with 6 bases spanning the gap. CDR3 length equals 13 residues.

The chain has TRBV6-1 and TRBJ2-5, with TRBD1 as a possible D gene (5 bases). This CDR3 has 17 amino acids. Trimming shortened V by 3 bases and J by 1 base, and 18 bases separated the two germline ends. The germline CDR1 and CDR2 sequences are MNHNS and SASEGT. The CDR3 region has the DNA TGTGCCAGCAGTGAGGCGTTGTCATTGGGGCTCCAAGAGACCCAGTACTTC. Protein product: CASSEALSLGLQETQYF.

The V call is TRBV27, the J call TRBJ2-2; unclear D gene. The V and J ends lost 8 bases and 1 base respectively, with 14 bases between them. Germline values: CDR1 MNHEY, CDR2 SMNVEV (reference sequence). The CDR3 contains 15 residues. The CDR3 coding sequence is TGTGCCAGCGGCCGCCCGGGTCTGAACACCGGGGAGCTGTTTTTT. This translates into CASGRPGLNTGELFF.

The gene calls are TRBV3-1 (or the pseudogene TRBV3-2) and TRBJ1-5; D call uncertain. Per germline, CDR1 LGHDT and CDR2 YNNKEL (reference sequence). The CDR3 loop spans 15 amino acids. V was trimmed by 2 bases and J by 7 bases, leaving 15 bases between them. The CDR3 coding sequence is TGTGCCAGCAGCCAAACCAACAGCTACTCACAGCCCCAGCATTTT. This sequence encodes CASSQTNSYSQPQHF.

The V gene is TRBV7-7, the J gene TRBJ2-5; tentatively, D is TRBD2 (6 bases). CDR1 SSHAT and CDR2 FNYEAQ come from the germline V gene (reference sequence). Trimming removed 1 base from V and 4 bases from J, with 13 bases in between. The length of the CDR3 is 15 residues. Here the CDR3 reads CASSLGPLGGETQYF. CDR3 DNA: TGTGCCAGCAGCTTAGGGCCGTTGGGGGGAGAGACCCAGTACTTC. The complete variable domain, with remaining parts taken from reference TRBV7-7 and TRBJ2-5, reads GAGVSQSPRYKVTKRGQDVTLRCDPISSHATLYWYQQALGQGPEFLTYFNYEAQPDKSGLPSDRFSAERPEGSISTLTIQRTEQRDSAMYRCASSLGPLGGETQYFGPGTRLLVL.

This clone was detected only once. The rearrangement links TRBV9 to TRBJ2-7; 10 bases align to TRBD1. The CDR3 runs to 17 residues. Germline V lookup: CDR1 SGDLS, CDR2 YYNGEE. The trim removed 3 bases at V and 3 bases at J, leaving 12 bases unmatched. DNA for the CDR3: TGTGCCAGCAGCGCCGGACCGGAGGGACAGGGGATCTACGAGCAGTACTTC. Translation gives CASSAGPEGQGIYEQYF.

This sequence joins TRBV28 and TRBJ2-7; D uncertain. CDR3 length equals 11 residues. The V gene lost 7 bases and the J gene lost 3 bases, with 7 bases spanning the gap. Germline V gene data show CDR1 as MDHEN and CDR2 as SYDVKM. CDR3 protein: CASNGYYEQYF. The CDR3 region has the DNA TGTGCCAGCAACGGGTACTACGAGCAGTACTTC. Full variable domain (missing parts from reference TRBV28 and TRBJ2-7): DVKVTQSSRYLVKRTGEKVFLECVQDMDHENMFWYRQDPGLGLRLIYFSYDVKMKEKGDIPEGYSVSREKKERFSLILESASTNQTSMYLCASNGYYEQYFGPGTRLTVT.

In this sample, this clone turned up a few times. This rearrangement joins TRBV7-9 to TRBJ2-3; perhaps TRBD2 as D (6 bases). V lost 6 bases and J lost 8, with 15 bases in between. CDR1 and CDR2 (germline): SEHNR, FQNEAQ (reference sequence). The CDR3 loop spans 13 amino acids. The CDR3 DNA sequence: TGTGCCAGCAGTCCGCCGGGACTGGGTACGCAGTATTTT. This gives the protein CASSPPGLGTQYF.

This rearrangement joins TRBV28 to TRBJ1-4; D perhaps matches TRBD1 (6 bases). Trimming removed 4 bases at V and 5 bases at J, with 11 bases between. This CDR3 spans 14 amino acids. The germline V gene encodes CDR1 MDHEN and CDR2 SYDVKM. This chain's CDR3 is CASSYRVLNEKLFF. Here the CDR3 DNA reads TGTGCCAGCAGTTACAGGGTTTTAAATGAAAAACTGTTTTTT.

The V and J genes are TRBV5-4 and TRBJ2-3, with 12 bases that match TRBD2. Germline assignment: CDR1 SGHNT and CDR2 YYREEE (reference sequence). This CDR3 region has 17 residues. The V segment lost 4 bases and the J segment 1 base; nucleotides outside the gene matches: 7. The CDR3 sequence is CASSPLAGGLGTDTQYF. The CDR3 coding sequence is TGTGCCAGCAGCCCGCTAGCGGGGGGGCTAGGCACAGATACGCAGTATTTT.

CDR3 in DNA: TGTGCCAGCAGTTTCTCCGGGCTAGCGGGTTCGCAGTTCTTC. It is translated as CASSFSGLAGSQFF. The rearrangement uses TRBV27 and TRBJ2-1, with 8 bases identical to TRBD2. V lost 3 bases to trimming and J lost 12 bases; unmatched junction nucleotides: 10. This CDR3 is built from 14 residues. The germline CDR1 and CDR2 sequences are MNHEY and SMNVEV (reference sequence).